This T cell receptor (beta chain) was obtained from a study of T cells in narcolepsy. As to this clone: Its antigen is unidentified.

The length of the CDR3 is 15 residues. The protocol was immunoSEQ multiplex PCR, while the TCRdb copy is restricted to in-frame clones and leaves out a portion. The sample has 25,000 to 35,000 clones, 90% seen once. General study results and limits: Reportedly, autoreactive clonotypes were serially detected in patients' blood but not controls'. Same-patient CSF and blood CD4+ T cell clonotypes included HCRT-specific and TRIB2-specific autoreactive ones. No autoreactive T cell clone sequences appeared in some memory CD4+ repertoires.

Sequenced: CD45RA- memory CD4+ T cells from PBMCs. This TCR came from a human donor with narcolepsy. The V gene is TRBV21-1, the J gene TRBJ2-1; TRBD2 was called by the table and not checked on the DNA. TRBV21-1 has pseudogene status. The CDR3 nucleotides read TGTGCCAGCAGCCGATGGAGGCTGACCTACAATGAGCAGTTCTTC. Residues: CASSRWRLTYNEQFF.